This T cell receptor (beta chain) derives from a study of OX40 agonist ivuxolimab in advanced cancers. Study results and limitations: Dosing at 0.1 to 3.0 mg/kg was accompanied by clonal expansion of CD4+ and CD8+ blood T cells by week 6. More expanded clones were found, on average, in CD8+ than in CD4+ T cells.

As to this clone: Its target is unknown.

This CDR3 region has 14 residues. Trimming took off 1 base at V and 5 bases at J, with 10 bases between the two ends. Germline loops: CDR1 SGHVS, CDR2 FQNEAQ. This table comes from immunoSEQ multiplex PCR, and its TCRdb copy is limited to in-frame clones, with some not included. The sample yields about 73,000 clones, 80% to 95% seen once. The chain couples TRBV7-8 to TRBJ2-3; D remains ambiguous. Sequenced here: CD4+ or CD8+ T cells sorted from blood, sampled in a trial of the OX40 agonist ivuxolimab. This sequence originates from an adult with an advanced solid tumor such as melanoma, head and neck, liver or kidney cancer. The CDR3 DNA reads TGTGCCAGCAGCTTAGTGGCAGTCGAAGATACGCAGTATTTT. This gives the protein CASSLVAVEDTQYF. Drawing the rest from reference TRBV7-8 and TRBJ2-3, the complete variable domain is GAGVSQSPRYKVAKRGQDVALRCDPISGHVSLFWYQQALGQGPEFLTYFQNEAQLDKSGLPSDRFFAERPEGSVSTLKIQRTQQEDSAVYLCASSLVAVEDTQYFGPGTRLTVL.